The subject of this entry is one T cell receptor beta chain. Profiled with immunoSEQ multiplex PCR; TCRdb holds only in-frame clones, not every one. The sample lists 13,000 to 15,000 clones, 85% to 90% occurring once. This specimen belongs to a study of tumour-infiltrating T cells in Burkitt lymphoma. Overall study: Survival, overall and progression-free, tracked with productive clonality.

The V end was cut by 2 bases, the J end by 1 base, with 13 bases between. Germline CDR1 reads SGHDT; CDR2 reads YYEEEE. The CDR3 length is 16 residues. The receptor's source is a human donor with diffuse large B-cell lymphoma. The specimen sequenced was tumor tissue. The V call is TRBV5-6, the J call TRBJ1-5; a possible D gene is TRBD1 (6 bases). This chain's CDR3 is CASSLGTRRSNQPQHF. The CDR3 bases are TGTGCCAGCAGCTTAGGGACAAGGAGAAGCAATCAGCCCCAGCATTTT.